These T cell receptor beta chains were read from a single sample in a study of T cell responses to AZD1222 COVID-19 vaccine. The protocol was immunoSEQ multiplex PCR, while the TCRdb copy is restricted to in-frame clones and leaves out a portion. Here the sample spans hundreds of thousands of clones, 94% being singletons. The starting material was peripheral blood, obtained 28 days after the second AZD1222 dose. Source of these receptors: an adult who received the AZD1222 COVID-19 vaccine. CDR3s leave out the opening cysteine and the closing phenylalanine or tryptophan. Size values are once, few and many counts, or a class for expanded clones, and some rows have none.

clone_size	v_call	cdr3_aa
-	TRBV6-2/TRBV6-3	ASSYSIQMGALGQPQH
-	TRBV19	ASSIGTRLETQY
-	TRBV28	ASGTNTEAF
-	TRBV6-4	ASSQRISSYNEQF
once	TRBV6-5	ASSFYRETEAF
once	TRBV19	ASSGSEGSGANVLT
-	TRBV6-4	ASSRDTHTDTQY
-	TRBV19	ASNVSPSGNTIY
once	TRBV4-1	ASSHINSYEQY
-	TRBV2	ASRSQGVKSNTEAF
once	TRBV3-1/TRBV3-2	ASSDSGREADTQY
-	TRBV28	ASSLGGGSSQPQH
-	TRBV7-9	ASSLDPLSSYNEQF
few	TRBV6-1	ASSEAWTPFGEQY
-	TRBV5-5	ASSPTDRERNTIY
-	TRBV27	ASSLSGQINSPLH
-	TRBV4-1	ASSQDPARAGNGYT
-	TRBV19	ASSLRVGETQY
-	TRBV28	ASDRGAEAF
-	TRBV6-1	ASSDRGTGNTIY
-	TRBV5-1	ASGMGQANNEQF
-	TRBV10-2	ASSADGATNEKLF
-	TRBV6-4	ASRGRATGSPLH
-	TRBV7-7	ASSFARENEQF
-	TRBV2	ASSEGGQGFYGYT
-	TRBV4-3	ASSQDLGRELVEQY
-	TRBV15	ATSSSLHTDTQY
-	TRBV7-9	ASSDTGMGIIQPQH
-	TRBV12-3/TRBV12-4	ASRDPGGVEAF
-	TRBV4-2	ASSQDLSVTGELF
-	TRBV15	ATSRRVGGLFGTGELF
few	TRBV6-2/TRBV6-3	ASSYLSGSASYEQY
-	TRBV18	ASSAGVSYGYT
-	TRBV5-6	ASSLDWQERKDSPLH
-	TRBV6-6	ASRPGTSGHNDEQF
-	TRBV15	ATSLWAPGNQPQH
-	TRBV28	ASSLWTQEDYGYT
-	TRBV14	ASNKIPGANVLT
-	TRBV2	ASSEPFLYEQY
-	TRBV7-9	ASSPGRGELF
-	TRBV30	AWENSSGNTIY
-	TRBV28	ASTLGGTANTGELF
-	TRBV5-1	ASSLEPGANVLT
-	TRBV6-5	ASSGGGGNQPQH